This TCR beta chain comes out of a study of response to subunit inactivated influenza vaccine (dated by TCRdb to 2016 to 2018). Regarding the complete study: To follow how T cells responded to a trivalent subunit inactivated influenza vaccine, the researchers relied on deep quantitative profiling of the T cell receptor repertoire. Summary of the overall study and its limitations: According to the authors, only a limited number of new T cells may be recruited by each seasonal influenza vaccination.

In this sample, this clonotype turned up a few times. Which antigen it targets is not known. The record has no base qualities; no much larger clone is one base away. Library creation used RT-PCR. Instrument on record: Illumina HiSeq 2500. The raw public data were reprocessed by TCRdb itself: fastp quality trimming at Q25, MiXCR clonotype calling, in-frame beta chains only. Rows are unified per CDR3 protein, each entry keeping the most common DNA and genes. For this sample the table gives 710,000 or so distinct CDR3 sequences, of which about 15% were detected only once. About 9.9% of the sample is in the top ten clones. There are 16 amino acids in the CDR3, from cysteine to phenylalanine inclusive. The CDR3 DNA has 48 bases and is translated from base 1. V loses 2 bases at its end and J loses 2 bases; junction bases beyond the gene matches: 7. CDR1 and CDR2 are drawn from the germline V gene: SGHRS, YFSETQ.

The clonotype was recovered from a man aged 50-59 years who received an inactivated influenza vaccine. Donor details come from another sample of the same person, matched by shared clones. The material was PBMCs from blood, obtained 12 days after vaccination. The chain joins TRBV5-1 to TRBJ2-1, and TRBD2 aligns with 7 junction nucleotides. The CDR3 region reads CASSLGTLAAYNEQFF. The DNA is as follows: TGCGCCAGCAGCTTAGGGACGCTAGCGGCCTACAATGAGCAGTTCTTC.